The clone carrying this TCR beta chain has ten or more counts. Its antigen is unidentified. This entry comes from a study of T cell repertoires in cytomegalovirus infection. The CDR3 runs 14 residues. V lost 5 bases, J lost 6 bases, and 15 bases lay in between. Germline CDR1 SGHTA, CDR2 FQGNSA. TCRdb re-called the reads with MiXCR, one entry per CDR3 protein. Of approximately 270,000 distinct CDR3 sequences in the sample, roughly a fifth were seen once. The chain is built from TRBV7-2 and TRBJ2-3, with a tentative D call TRBD1 (5 bases). This clonotype originated in a human donor in good health (CMV status not recorded). Some clones in this sample may be carry-over from other donors' samples. Here the sequenced sample was cultured PBMCs, taken from culture after CMV antigen stimulation. For the CDR3, the DNA is TGTGCCAGCAGCCCGCGACAGATGGGGGATACGCAGTATTTT. Protein product: CASSPRQMGDTQYF.